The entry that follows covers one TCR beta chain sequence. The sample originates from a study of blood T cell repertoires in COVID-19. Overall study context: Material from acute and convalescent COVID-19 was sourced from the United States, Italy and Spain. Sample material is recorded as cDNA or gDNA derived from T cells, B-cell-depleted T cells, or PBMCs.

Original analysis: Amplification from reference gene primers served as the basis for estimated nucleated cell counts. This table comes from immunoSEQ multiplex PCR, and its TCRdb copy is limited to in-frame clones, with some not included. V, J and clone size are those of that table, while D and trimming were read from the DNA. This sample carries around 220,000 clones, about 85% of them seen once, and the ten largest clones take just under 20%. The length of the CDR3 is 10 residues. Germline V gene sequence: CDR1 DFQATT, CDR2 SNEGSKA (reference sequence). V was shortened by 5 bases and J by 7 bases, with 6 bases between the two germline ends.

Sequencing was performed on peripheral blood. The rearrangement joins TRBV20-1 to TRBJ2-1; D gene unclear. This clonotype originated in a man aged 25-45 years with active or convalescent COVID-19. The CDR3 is CSAARNEQFF. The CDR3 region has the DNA TGCAGTGCTGCTAGGAATGAGCAGTTCTTC.